These 31 T cell receptor beta chains share one sample of origin, sequenced in a study of cytomegalovirus exposure and HLA in healthy donors. In the PCR, 60 Vbeta and 13 Jbeta primers were used. TCRdb's table, derived via immunoSEQ multiplex PCR, lists solely in-frame clones and lacks some. The sample holds approximately 160,000 clones, 77% seen once. Sequences were obtained from PBMCs. Every receptor here comes from a woman aged 25 to 45 in good health and CMV-seronegative.

The rearrangement links TRBV14 to TRBJ2-7, with 16 bases fitting TRBD2. Germline V gene sequence: CDR1 SGHDN, CDR2 FVKESK. The CDR3 consists of 18 residues. Trimming at V came to 9 bases and at J to 4 bases, leaving 15 bases not matched to a gene. The CDR3 protein is CASDEKGLAGGPTYEQYF. The CDR3 region has the DNA TGTGCCAGTGACGAAAAGGGACTAGCGGGAGGGCCGACATACGAGCAGTACTTC.

The gene calls are TRBV6-8 and TRBJ1-4; D unclear. The germline CDR1 and CDR2 sequences are MNHGY and SAAAGT. With 4 bases removed from V and 4 bases from J, the gap between germline ends came to 4 bases. This CDR3 is 12 amino acids long. The CDR3 reads CASSFVNEKLFF. The CDR3 coding sequence is TGTGCCAGCAGTTTCGTTAATGAAAAACTGTTTTTT.

This sequence joins TRBV7-4 and TRBJ1-5; D remains unclear. The V end lost 3 bases, the J end lost 2 bases, and 8 bases lay between the germline ends. Germline loops: CDR1 SGHVT, CDR2 SQSDAQ. The CDR3 is made up of 14 amino acids. DNA for the CDR3: TGTGCCAGCAGCTTGAGTTGCCGCAATCAGCCCCAGCATTTT. Amino acids: CASSLSCRNQPQHF. Using reference TRBV7-4 and TRBJ1-5 for the parts outside the CDR3, the full variable domain is GAGVSQSPRYKVAKRGRDVALRCDSISGHVTLYWYRQTLGQGSEVLTYSQSDAQRDKSGRPSGRFSAERPERSVSTLKIQRTEQGDSAVYLCASSLSCRNQPQHFGDGTRLSIL.

The chain joins TRBV19 to TRBJ2-7; a weak D match, TRBD2 (5 bases). Germline V gene data show CDR1 as LNHDA and CDR2 as SQIVND (reference sequence). This CDR3 has 14 amino acids. The ends were cut back, 6 bases at V and 0 bases at J, with 12 bases in the middle. In nucleotides, the CDR3 is TGTGCCAGTAGACCCCGTGGGAGCTCCTACGAGCAGTACTTC. As protein: CASRPRGSSYEQYF.

This chain uses TRBV6-6 with TRBJ2-7; TRBD2 agrees at 10 bases. Looked up from germline, CDR1 is MNHNY and CDR2 is SVGAGI (reference sequence). The CDR3 loop spans 14 amino acids. The trim removed 5 bases at V and 5 bases at J, leaving 6 bases unmatched. This CDR3 is CASSQTSGSNEQYF. CDR3 sequence (DNA): TGTGCCAGCAGTCAGACTAGCGGGTCCAACGAGCAGTACTTC.

This clone was picked up a small number of times. This chain joins TRBV28 and TRBJ2-7; the D gene is possibly TRBD2 (6 bases). V was trimmed by 5 bases and J by 7 bases, leaving 12 bases between them. The germline V gene has CDR1 MDHEN and CDR2 SYDVKM. The CDR3 totals 12 residues. DNA for the CDR3: TGTGCCAGCAGTAATAGCGGTTCGGAGCAGTACTTC. Its translation is CASSNSGSEQYF.

The chain combines TRBV28 with TRBJ1-1, with D maybe TRBD1 (5 bases). Trimming cost V 8 bases and J 1 base, with 14 bases left between them. Germline CDR1 and CDR2: MDHEN and SYDVKM. The CDR3 loop spans 14 amino acids. CDR3 sequence (DNA): TGTGCCAGCCTCCGGGCAGGGCCGAACACTGAAGCTTTCTTT. Translating it yields CASLRAGPNTEAFF.

A few counts support this clone. CDR3 coding DNA: TGTGCCACCAGCAGAGATTTTAGAGATCGGGGCACCGGGGAGCTGTTTTTT. Protein product: CATSRDFRDRGTGELFF. The chain combines TRBV15 with TRBJ2-2; weak D call: TRBD2 (5 bases). V lost 0 bases and J 4 bases, leaving 15 bases between the germline ends. In germline, CDR1 is LNHNV, CDR2 YYDKDF (reference sequence). The CDR3 consists of 17 residues.

The J gene is TRBJ1-1, the V gene TRBV19, with 8 bases fitting TRBD1. The V gene end was trimmed by 5 bases and the J gene end by 6 bases; junction bases not matched to a gene: 14. CDR3 length: 16 amino acids. In germline, CDR1 is LNHDA, CDR2 SQIVND (reference sequence). The CDR3: CASSPALRDRRPEAFF. Here the CDR3 DNA reads TGTGCCAGTAGTCCTGCTCTGAGGGACAGGCGCCCTGAAGCTTTCTTT.

The chain couples TRBV9 to TRBJ2-1; 11 bases align to TRBD2. Losses at the gene ends were 4 bases for V and 3 bases for J; bases not matched to a gene: 6. This CDR3 spans 16 amino acids. Germline CDR1 and CDR2: SGDLS and YYNGEE. CDR3 nucleotide sequence: TGTGCCAGCAGCCAAGGGACTAGCGGATACTACAATGAGCAGTTCTTC. Translation: CASSQGTSGYYNEQFF.

The chain combines TRBV29-1 with TRBJ1-2; 7 bases agree with TRBD1. V lost 5 bases, J lost 9 bases, and 9 bases stayed unmatched. This CDR3 spans 12 amino acids. CDR1 is SQVTM and CDR2 is ANQGSEA in the germline V gene. The CDR3 DNA reads as TGCAGCGTTACAACAGGGGCTCATAGCTACACCTTC. This encodes CSVTTGAHSYTF.

The chain combines TRBV15 with TRBJ1-3; D remains unclear. CDR1 and CDR2 (germline): LNHNV, YYDKDF (reference sequence). The CDR3 spans 15 residues. The V end lost 3 bases, the J end lost 0 bases, and 9 bases lay between the germline ends. The chain's CDR3 is CATSRDGGSGNTIYF. As DNA, the CDR3 is TGTGCCACCAGCAGGGATGGAGGCTCTGGAAACACCATATATTTT.

The chain carries TRBV5-1 and TRBJ2-7, with D uncertain. Germline loops: CDR1 SGHRS, CDR2 YFSETQ. Trimming took 2 bases from V and 3 from J, leaving 6 bases between them. The CDR3 runs 12 residues. The CDR3 nucleotides read TGCGCCAGCAGCTTATGGAGCTACGAGCAGTACTTC. This codes for CASSLWSYEQYF.

The genes are TRBV19 and TRBJ2-7; no clear D. Trimming took 3 bases from V and 3 from J, leaving 6 bases between them. Germline V lookup: CDR1 LNHDA, CDR2 SQIVND (reference sequence). CDR3 size: 12 residues. CDR3 residues: CASSIPGYEQYF. The CDR3 region has the DNA TGTGCCAGTAGTATCCCAGGCTACGAGCAGTACTTC.

This rearrangement joins TRBV4-2 to TRBJ2-7; D unclear. The length of the CDR3 is 15 residues. CDR1 is LGHNA, CDR2 YNFKEQ, per germline. V lost 0 bases and J 3 bases, leaving 12 bases between the germline ends. Here the CDR3 reads CASSQDETEYYEQYF. The CDR3 coding sequence is TGTGCCAGCAGCCAAGATGAAACAGAATACTACGAGCAGTACTTC.

The chain couples TRBV14 to TRBJ2-5, with a possible D match to TRBD1 (5 bases). CDR3 size: 14 residues. In germline, CDR1 is SGHDN, CDR2 FVKESK. V was cut by 2 bases and J by 2 bases, with 9 bases left in between. The CDR3 here is CASSQHRLQETQYF. The CDR3, as DNA: TGTGCCAGCAGCCAACACAGGCTACAAGAGACCCAGTACTTC.

This chain uses TRBV5-6 with TRBJ1-2, with 8 bases identical to TRBD1. The CDR3 runs to 15 residues. Unmatched junction bases numbered 8, after V lost 3 bases and J lost 4 bases. CDR1 SGHDT and CDR2 YYEEEE come from the germline V gene. The CDR3 loop is CASSWGRQGSYGYTF. The CDR3 DNA is TGTGCCAGCAGCTGGGGTAGACAGGGGTCCTATGGCTACACCTTC.

Remarks on this clone: It is unclear where the CDR3 begins or ends on the DNA, so no DNA is shown, and the CDR3 is as TCRdb lists it. The chain carries TRBV7-2 and TRBJ2-7; the D call of TRBD2 is as the table states it, not checked on the DNA. Termini included, the CDR3 measures 16 amino acids. The germline V gene encodes CDR1 SGHTA and CDR2 FQGNSA. CDR3 residues: CASSLVGSGSSYEQHF.

The chain recombines TRBV7-9 with TRBJ1-1; 7 bases map to TRBD1. V lost 4 bases to trimming and J lost 2 bases; unmatched junction nucleotides: 10. This CDR3 has 16 residues. Germline V gene data show CDR1 as SEHNR and CDR2 as FQNEAQ (reference sequence). The DNA for the CDR3 is TGTGCCAGCAGCTCCTCGGACAGGCAATATAACACTGAAGCTTTCTTT. Translation gives CASSSSDRQYNTEAFF.

V and J are TRBV21-1 and TRBJ1-1; the table's TRBD1 call for D was not verified on the DNA. TRBV21-1 is a documented pseudogene. The CDR3 is made up of 14 amino acids. The CDR3 nucleotides are TGTGCCAGCAGCAAAGGGCTCATGAACACTGAAGCTTTCTTT. Translating it yields CASSKGLMNTEAFF.

This clone was detected only once. V is TRBV5-6 and J is TRBJ1-1; D not certain. This CDR3 has 13 residues. Trimming cost V 0 bases and J 2 bases, with 5 bases left between them. Germline CDR1 and CDR2: SGHDT and YYEEEE. The CDR3 loop reads CASSLDRNTEAFF. The CDR3 DNA sequence: TGTGCCAGCAGCTTGGACAGAAACACTGAAGCTTTCTTT.

This chain uses TRBV7-9 with TRBJ1-2; D is unresolved. V lost 1 base and J 4 bases, leaving 7 bases between the germline ends. The germline gives CDR1 SEHNR, CDR2 FQNEAQ (reference sequence). The length of the CDR3 is 13 residues. The DNA of the CDR3 is TGTGCCAGCAGCTTAGGGAGAGTCTATGGCTACACCTTC. This encodes CASSLGRVYGYTF.

V is TRBV7-3 and J is TRBJ2-7, with 12 bases lining up with TRBD2. There are 15 residues in the CDR3. The germline V gene encodes CDR1 SGHTA and CDR2 FQGTGA. V was pared by 5 bases and J by 4 bases, with 6 bases of the junction left unmatched. DNA for the CDR3: TGTGCCAGCAGCCTCCTAGCGGGAGGGATGTACGAGCAGTACTTC. This encodes CASSLLAGGMYEQYF.

The J gene is TRBJ1-6, the V gene TRBV11-1; D is ambiguous. Trimming shortened V by 5 bases and J by 7 bases, and 6 bases separated the two germline ends. Germline lookup yields CDR1 SGHAT and CDR2 FQDESV (reference sequence). The length of the CDR3 is 12 residues. The CDR3 DNA is TGTGCCAGCAGCGCGCAAAATTCACCCCTCCACTTT. Translating gives CASSAQNSPLHF.

The rearrangement uses TRBV6-4 and TRBJ1-1; tentatively, D is TRBD1 (6 bases). The CDR3 has 17 amino acids. The germline V and J ends were trimmed by 3 bases and 5 bases, with 22 bases remaining between them. Germline V gene sequence: CDR1 MRHNA, CDR2 SNTAGT. The CDR3 spells CASSEPGLGALGTEAFF. For the CDR3, the DNA is TGTGCCAGCAGTGAACCGGGTTTGGGGGCCCTCGGGACTGAAGCTTTCTTT.

The CDR3 is CATAVAGHRDTQYF. The CDR3 bases are TGTGCCACAGCCGTAGCGGGACATCGGGATACGCAGTATTTT. The chain recombines TRBV28 with TRBJ2-3; TRBD2 aligns across 8 bases. CDR1 MDHEN and CDR2 SYDVKM come from the germline V gene. CDR3 length: 14 amino acids. Trimming cost V 10 bases and J 6 bases; bases outside gene matches: 12. Drawing the rest from reference TRBV28 and TRBJ2-3, the complete variable domain is DVKVTQSSRYLVKRTGEKVFLECVQDMDHENMFWYRQDPGLGLRLIYFSYDVKMKEKGDIPEGYSVSREKKERFSLILESASTNQTSMYLCATAVAGHRDTQYFGPGTRLTVL.

The chain uses TRBV5-6 and TRBJ1-5, with a tentative D call TRBD1 (5 bases). Germline loops: CDR1 SGHDT, CDR2 YYEEEE. This CDR3 region has 15 residues. V dropped 5 bases and J dropped 0 bases, with 12 bases sitting between them. CDR3 loop: CASSIGVYSNQPQHF. CDR3 coding DNA: TGTGCCAGCAGTATAGGGGTATATAGCAATCAGCCCCAGCATTTT.

This clone turned up a few times. The V and J genes are TRBV29-1 and TRBJ1-5, with D perhaps matching TRBD1 (5 bases). Germline V gene sequence: CDR1 SQVTM, CDR2 ANQGSEA. CDR3 length: 12 amino acids. V was shortened by 6 bases and J by 3 bases, with 9 bases between the two germline ends. The CDR3 DNA reads as TGCAGCGTCGCAGGGTACAATCAGCCCCAGCATTTT. It encodes CSVAGYNQPQHF.

This clone showed up just a few times. The chain recombines TRBV28 with TRBJ2-3; 9 bases fit TRBD2. The germline V gene encodes CDR1 MDHEN and CDR2 SYDVKM. The CDR3 has 17 residues. Losses at the gene ends were 7 bases for V and 6 bases for J; bases not matched to a gene: 17. The CDR3 DNA sequence: TGTGCCAGCACAAAGGCTGGACTAGCGAGTGGGGGGGATACGCAGTATTTT. It specifies CASTKAGLASGGDTQYF.

The chain uses TRBV15 and TRBJ1-1, with 11 bases identical to TRBD1. This CDR3 is built from 14 residues. CDR1 and CDR2 from the germline V gene are LNHNV and YYDKDF (reference sequence). After removal of 4 bases from V and 5 bases from J, the junction contained 3 bases not matched to a gene. Here the CDR3 DNA reads TGTGCCACCAGCAAAGGGACAGGGGGAACTGAAGCTTTCTTT. This translates into CATSKGTGGTEAFF.

The CDR3 is CASSPNGLDDTGELFF. The DNA of the CDR3 is TGTGCCAGCAGCCCAAACGGACTAGATGATACCGGGGAGCTGTTTTTT. This rearrangement joins TRBV4-2 to TRBJ2-2; 7 bases agree with TRBD2. With V trimmed by 4 bases and J by 5 bases, 10 bases remained unmatched. CDR3 size: 16 residues. In germline, CDR1 is LGHNA, CDR2 YNFKEQ.